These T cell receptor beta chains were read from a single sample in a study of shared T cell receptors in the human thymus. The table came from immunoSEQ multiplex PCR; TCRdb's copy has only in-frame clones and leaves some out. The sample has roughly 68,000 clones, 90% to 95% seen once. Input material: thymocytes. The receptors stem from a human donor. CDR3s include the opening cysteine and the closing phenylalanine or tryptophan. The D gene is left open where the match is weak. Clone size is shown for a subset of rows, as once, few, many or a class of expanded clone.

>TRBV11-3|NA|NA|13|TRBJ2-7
TGTGCCAGCAGCCGCAAGTTTTCCTACGAGCAGTACTTC
CASSRKFSYEQYF
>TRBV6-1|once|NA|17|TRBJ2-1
TGTGCCAGCAGTGACTTTTCTAGGGTGGCCGAGAAGTGTGAGCAGTTCTTC
CASSDFSRVAEKCEQFF
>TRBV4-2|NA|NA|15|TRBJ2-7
TGTGCCAGCAGCCAAGGCCGGGACAACTCCTACGAGCAGTACTTC
CASSQGRDNSYEQYF
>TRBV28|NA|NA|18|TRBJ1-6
TGTGCCAGCAGTTTGAGGGAACCGCGTAGCTCCTATAATTCACCCCTCCACTTT
CASSLREPRSSYNSPLHF
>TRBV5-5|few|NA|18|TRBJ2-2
TGTGCCAGCAGCGGTATCGGTGATCGGAATTTTTTTACCGGGGAGCTGTTTTTT
CASSGIGDRNFFTGELFF
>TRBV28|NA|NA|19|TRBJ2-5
TGTGCCAGCAGTCCTAGGAAGGCCCGGGACAAGGATAAGCGGGAGACCCAGTACTTC
CASSPRKARDKDKRETQYF
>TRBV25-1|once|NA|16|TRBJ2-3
TGTGCCAGCAGTGAGGCAAGAGGGGGGAGCACAGATACGCAGTATTTT
CASSEARGGSTDTQYF
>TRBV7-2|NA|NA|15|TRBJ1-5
TGTGCCAGCAGCTTAGTGGTGGGTAGCAATCAGCCCCAGCATTTT
CASSLVVGSNQPQHF
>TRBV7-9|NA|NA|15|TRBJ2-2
TGTGCCAGCAGCTTCTTTACCATGAACACCGGGGAGCTGTTTTTT
CASSFFTMNTGELFF
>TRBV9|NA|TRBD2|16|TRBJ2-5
TGTGCCAGCAGCGTAGCTGGGGGACTAGCGGTTGAGACCCAGTACTTC
CASSVAGGLAVETQYF
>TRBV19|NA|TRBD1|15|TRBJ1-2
TGTGCCAGTAGTATAGATTGGGACAGAAACTATGGCTACACCTTC
CASSIDWDRNYGYTF
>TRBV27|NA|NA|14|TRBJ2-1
TGTGCCAGCAGTTCTGCGGCAACCTACAATGAGCAGTTCTTC
CASSSAATYNEQFF
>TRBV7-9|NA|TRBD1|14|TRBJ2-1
TGTGCCGCCCAGGTCGTGGGACAGTCCAATGAGCAGTTCTTC
CAAQVVGQSNEQFF
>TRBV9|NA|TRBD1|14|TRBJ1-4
TGTGCCAGCAGCCCCCAGGGGGCGAATGAAAAACTGTTTTTT
CASSPQGANEKLFF
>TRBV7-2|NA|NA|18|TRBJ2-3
TGTGCCAGCAGCTCCGTGCTGGGGGGCATAGTTAGGACAGATACGCAGTATTTT
CASSSVLGGIVRTDTQYF
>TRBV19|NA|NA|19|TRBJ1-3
TGTGCCAGTAGTATAGATACCATCGTATTGACAGACTCTGGAAACACCATATATTTT
CASSIDTIVLTDSGNTIYF
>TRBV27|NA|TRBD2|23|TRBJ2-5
TGTGCCAGCAGTTTATTTGGCATTACACGGGGATCCGTAAGCGGGGGGGCTTCGAAGACCCAGTACTTC
CASSLFGITRGSVSGGASKTQYF
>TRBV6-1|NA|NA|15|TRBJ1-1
TGTGCCAGCAGTGAAGCGGTAGAGGTAAACGCTGAAGCTTTCTTT
CASSEAVEVNAEAFF
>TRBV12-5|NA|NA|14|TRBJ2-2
TGTGCTAGTGGTCTTGACAGCTTTGCCGGGGAGCTGTTTTTT
CASGLDSFAGELFF
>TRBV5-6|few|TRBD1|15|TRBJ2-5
TGTGCCAGCAGGCCCGGGACAGGTACTCAAGAGACCCAGTACTTC
CASRPGTGTQETQYF
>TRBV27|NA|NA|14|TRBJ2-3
TGTGCCAGCAGCCCCACCAGGGGTACAGATACGCAGTATTTT
CASSPTRGTDTQYF
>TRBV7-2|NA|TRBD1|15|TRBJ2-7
TGTGCCAGCAGCTCGGGACAGGGGGGGTCCTACGAGCAGTACTTC
CASSSGQGGSYEQYF
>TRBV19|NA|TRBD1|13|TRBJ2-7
TGTGCCAGTACCGGGGACAGAATCTACGAGCAGTACTTC
CASTGDRIYEQYF
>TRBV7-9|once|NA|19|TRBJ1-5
TGTGCCAGCAGCTTAGCCACAGACCGCCTGCCGAACCTCTGTCCGCCCCAGCATTTT
CASSLATDRLPNLCPPQHF
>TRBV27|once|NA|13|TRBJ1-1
TGTGCCAGCAGTCCACACCAGAACACTGAAGCTTTCTTT
CASSPHQNTEAFF
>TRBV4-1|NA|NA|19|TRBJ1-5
TGCGCCAGCAGCCAAGTCATTCAGGCGTGGGGCTATAGCAATCAGCCCCAGCATTTT
CASSQVIQAWGYSNQPQHF
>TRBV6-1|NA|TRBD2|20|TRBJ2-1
TGTGCCAGCAGTAAAGCAGGACTAGCGGGGAATCCCAGAACCTACAATGAGCAGTTCTTC
CASSKAGLAGNPRTYNEQFF
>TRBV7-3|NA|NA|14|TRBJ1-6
TGTGCCAGCAGCTTAGCGGTTGAGAATTCACCCCTCCACTTT
CASSLAVENSPLHF
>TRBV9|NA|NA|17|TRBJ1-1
TGTGCCAGCAGCGTAGGAGGAGACCATTATATGAACACTGAAGCTTTCTTT
CASSVGGDHYMNTEAFF
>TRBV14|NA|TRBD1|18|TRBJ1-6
TGTGCCAGCAGCCAAGTGAGAGGGGGCGATGGCTATAATTCACCCCTCCACTTT
CASSQVRGGDGYNSPLHF
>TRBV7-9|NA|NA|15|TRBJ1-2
TGTGCCAGCAGCTTAGTCCGAGATTTTAACTATGGCTACACCTTC
CASSLVRDFNYGYTF
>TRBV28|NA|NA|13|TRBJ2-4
TGTGCCAGCATGGGGCAGGCCAAAAACATTCAGTACTTC
CASMGQAKNIQYF
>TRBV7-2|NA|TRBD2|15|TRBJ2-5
TGTGCCAGCAGCTTGGGGACTAGCGGGAAAGAGACCCAGTACTTC
CASSLGTSGKETQYF